These 15 T cell receptor beta chains originate from one sample sequenced in a study of cytomegalovirus exposure and HLA in healthy donors. The PCR ran on 60 Vbeta and 13 Jbeta primers. Sequencing used immunoSEQ multiplex PCR; TCRdb keeps in-frame clones, though not all of them. The data hold 250,000 to 350,000 clones, with 75% to 90% observed a single time. The sequenced sample was PBMCs. The receptors shown here come from a girl aged 2 to 10 in good health and CMV-seronegative.

The chain is built from TRBV10-3 and TRBJ1-5; D is ambiguous. The germline V and J ends were trimmed by 6 bases and 0 bases, with 6 bases remaining between them. The CDR3 length is 13 residues. The germline V gene has CDR1 ENHRY and CDR2 SYGVKD. The CDR3 reads CAIRDYSNQPQHF. For the CDR3, the DNA is TGTGCCATCAGGGACTATAGCAATCAGCCCCAGCATTTT.

This clone occurred once. The V gene is TRBV28, the J gene TRBJ2-6, with D possibly matching TRBD1 (6 bases). Germline V gene lookup returns CDR1 MDHEN and CDR2 SYDVKM. The CDR3 is 17 residues long. The V end was cut by 2 bases, the J end by 4 bases, with 15 bases between. In DNA form, the CDR3 reads TGTGCCAGCAGTTTAGGGGGCCGACCGTCCGGGGCCAACGTCCTGACTTTC. Residues: CASSLGGRPSGANVLTF. The full variable domain, with the rest looked up from reference TRBV28 and TRBJ2-6, is DVKVTQSSRYLVKRTGEKVFLECVQDMDHENMFWYRQDPGLGLRLIYFSYDVKMKEKGDIPEGYSVSREKKERFSLILESASTNQTSMYLCASSLGGRPSGANVLTFGAGSRLTVL.

This clone was detected a few times. The rearrangement uses TRBV4-1 and TRBJ2-3; 10 bases agree with TRBD2. Germline lookup yields CDR1 MGHRA and CDR2 YSYEKL. After removal of 2 bases from V and 2 bases from J, the junction contained 7 bases not matched to a gene. The CDR3 sequence is 17 residues long. This chain's CDR3 is CASSQSRTSGNTDTQYF. As DNA, the CDR3 is TGCGCCAGCAGCCAATCTCGGACTAGCGGAAACACAGATACGCAGTATTTT.

The chain recombines TRBV7-9 with TRBJ1-1, with TRBD1 matching over 8 bases. The CDR3 consists of 14 residues. CDR1 and CDR2 (germline): SEHNR, FQNEAQ (reference sequence). The ends lost 6 bases at V and 8 bases at J; junction bases unmatched: 11. CDR3: CASSLQGAPGEAFF. CDR3 nucleotide sequence: TGTGCCAGCAGTCTCCAGGGGGCGCCTGGCGAAGCTTTCTTT.

The chain uses TRBV29-1 and TRBJ2-2, with 10 bases matching TRBD2. The germline gives CDR1 SQVTM, CDR2 ANQGSEA. Trimming removed 6 bases from V and 7 bases from J; junction bases left unmatched: 11. This CDR3 has 15 amino acids. The CDR3 region is CSVQAGGPVGGELFF. In DNA form, the CDR3 reads TGCAGCGTGCAAGCGGGAGGGCCGGTTGGCGGGGAGCTGTTTTTT.

The rearrangement uses TRBV19 and TRBJ2-7; 7 bases agree with TRBD1. Trimming at V came to 4 bases and at J to 3 bases, leaving 3 bases not matched to a gene. The germline gives CDR1 LNHDA, CDR2 SQIVND (reference sequence). The CDR3 runs 13 residues. The DNA of the CDR3 is TGTGCCAGTAGTACTACAGGGGACTACGAGCAGTACTTC. Translated, it gives CASSTTGDYEQYF.

CDR3 protein: CASSLNTGTSSTDTQYF. In DNA form, the CDR3 reads TGTGCCAGCAGTCTCAATACAGGGACCTCTAGCACAGATACGCAGTATTTT. This rearrangement joins TRBV28 to TRBJ2-3; a weak D match, TRBD1 (6 bases). Per germline, CDR1 MDHEN and CDR2 SYDVKM. The ends were cut back, 5 bases at V and 0 bases at J, with 18 bases in the middle. There are 17 residues in the CDR3.

The genes are TRBV2 and TRBJ2-7; 8 bases agree with TRBD1. V lost 0 bases to trimming and J lost 3 bases; unmatched junction nucleotides: 7. Germline V lookup: CDR1 SNHLY, CDR2 FYNNEI. The CDR3 length is 16 residues. The CDR3 sequence is CASSEAQRTGNYEQYF. As DNA, the CDR3 is TGTGCCAGCAGTGAAGCGCAGAGGACAGGGAACTACGAGCAGTACTTC.

The chain is built from TRBV5-4 and TRBJ2-1; maybe TRBD2 (6 bases). CDR1 is SGHNT and CDR2 is YYREEE in the germline V gene (reference sequence). With 4 bases removed from V and 9 bases from J, the gap between germline ends came to 8 bases. The CDR3 has 11 amino acids. The CDR3 DNA sequence: TGTGCCAGCAGCGCCGGGAGTGAGCAGTTCTTC. It encodes CASSAGSEQFF.

This chain uses TRBV5-4 with TRBJ2-3; 11 bases are a match to TRBD2. After removal of 4 bases from V and 10 bases from J, the junction contained 11 bases not matched to a gene. The CDR3 sequence is 15 residues long. Looked up from germline, CDR1 is SGHNT and CDR2 is YYREEE (reference sequence). The CDR3 region has the DNA TGTGCCAGCAGCCAAGGACTAGCGGGCGGGTTGTCGCAGTATTTT. Encoded protein: CASSQGLAGGLSQYF.

This chain joins TRBV10-3 and TRBJ1-2; D not certain. The V and J ends lost 1 base and 3 bases respectively, with 15 bases between them. The CDR3 sequence is 16 residues long. Germline V gives CDR1 ENHRY, CDR2 SYGVKD. The chain's CDR3 is CAISEYLTRRYYGYTF. In DNA, the CDR3 is TGTGCCATCAGTGAGTACCTCACCAGGCGTTACTATGGCTACACCTTC.

The chain has TRBV18 and TRBJ2-5, with a tentative D call TRBD2 (5 bases). V lost 3 bases and J 5 bases, leaving 10 bases between the germline ends. CDR3 length: 13 amino acids. Looked up from germline, CDR1 is KGHSH and CDR2 is LQKENI. CDR3: CASSPGARETQYF. The DNA of the CDR3 is TGTGCCAGCTCACCGGGAGCTCGGGAGACCCAGTACTTC.

The chain links TRBV4-1 to TRBJ1-5; D is uncertain. Germline CDR1 MGHRA, CDR2 YSYEKL. Trimming left V 4 bases short and J 4 bases short, with 14 bases between. CDR3 length equals 15 residues. CDR3 nucleotides: TGCGCCAGCAGCCGCAACCAAGACGGGAATCAGCCCCAGCATTTT. This encodes CASSRNQDGNQPQHF.

The V and J genes are TRBV10-3 and TRBJ1-2; D remains unclear. Between the trimmed V and J ends, which lost 2 bases and 8 bases, there was a span of 18 bases. Germline V gene lookup returns CDR1 ENHRY and CDR2 SYGVKD. The CDR3 contains 15 residues. Here the CDR3 DNA reads TGTGCCATCAGTGAGATCAGTCAGACTTTCCGGGGCTACACCTTC. Translation gives CAISEISQTFRGYTF.

The chain joins TRBV5-4 to TRBJ1-1; D remains ambiguous. Per the germline V gene, CDR1 is SGHNT and CDR2 is YYREEE (reference sequence). CDR3 length equals 12 residues. V lost 2 bases and J lost 3, with 5 bases in between. The CDR3 here is CASSFGDTEAFF. CDR3 DNA sequence: TGTGCCAGCAGCTTCGGTGACACTGAAGCTTTCTTT.